Sequencing of this T cell receptor (beta chain) was carried out in a study of vaccination effects on CD4 cells after COVID-19. Study-wide context: Two doses of either BNT162b2 or mRNA-1273 were given to each participant.

This CDR3 comprises 14 residues. V dropped 5 bases and J dropped 1 base, with 9 bases sitting between them. Germline CDR1 SEHNR, CDR2 FQNEAQ (reference sequence). Notes on the study in general: Marked clonal contraction of both clone types appeared late after vaccination.

Only in-frame clones appear in the TCRdb table, and some are missing; sequencing was by immunoSEQ multiplex PCR. The sample has tens of thousands of clones, around three quarters seen once. Regarding this clone: The antigen is undetermined.

Antigen-specific CD4+ T cells were expanded (with viral peptide pools) by the ViraFEST assay ahead of sequencing. After roughly 10 days in culture, the CD4+ T cells were isolated. People in the vaccine group had not been infected with SARS-CoV-2 before, and their nucleocapsid antibodies were negative. The authors exchanged half the medium for IL-2 medium on days 3 and 7. J is TRBJ1-5 and V is TRBV7-9; tentative D call: TRBD1 (6 bases). The clonotype originates from a human donor who received a COVID-19 vaccine. The sample in question was CD4+ T cells from PBMCs cultured with HCoV-OC43 spike peptides, obtained before COVID-19 vaccination. Subset indicated: HCoV-OC43 spike overlapping peptide pool stimulation. As DNA, the CDR3 is TGTGCCAGCAGCCGAGGGGGGAGCAATCAGCCCCAGCATTTT. It specifies CASSRGGSNQPQHF.